Below, 13 T cell receptor beta chains from the same sample are listed, as sequenced in a study of T cell responses to AZD1222 COVID-19 vaccine. Profiling relied on immunoSEQ multiplex PCR, and the TCRdb table lists in-frame clones only, not all of them. The table has some 100,000 clones, 88% seen once. The sequencing used peripheral blood, collected 28 days after the second AZD1222 dose. Every receptor here comes from an adult who received the AZD1222 COVID-19 vaccine.

A remark on this clone: This specimen includes other DNA sequences encoding the same CDR3. The chain links TRBV28 to TRBJ1-5, with 11 bases that match TRBD1. Germline CDR1 reads MDHEN; CDR2 reads SYDVKM. The length of the CDR3 is 15 residues. V shed 7 bases, J shed 2 bases, and the junction held 4 bases outside the gene matches. CDR3 region: CASNTGQGGNQPQHF. The CDR3 DNA sequence: TGTGCCAGCAACACGGGACAGGGGGGCAATCAGCCCCAGCATTTT.

V is TRBV18 and J is TRBJ2-5; 8 bases fit TRBD1. CDR1 and CDR2 from the germline V gene are KGHSH and LQKENI. With 3 bases clipped from V and 5 bases from J, the junction kept 8 bases outside the gene matches. The CDR3 loop spans 15 amino acids. The CDR3 spells CASSPRDRQRETQYF. As DNA, the CDR3 is TGTGCCAGCTCACCCCGGGACAGGCAGAGGGAGACCCAGTACTTC.

The V call is TRBV27, the J call TRBJ1-2; 10 bases match TRBD1. V shed 8 bases, J shed 5 bases, and the junction held 14 bases outside the gene matches. CDR1 and CDR2 (germline): MNHEY, SMNVEV (reference sequence). This CDR3 spans 16 amino acids. DNA of the CDR3: TGTGCCAGCTGGCGACAGGGGGCGCCTCATAGGTATGGCTACACCTTC. This gives the protein CASWRQGAPHRYGYTF.

This chain connects TRBV7-2 to TRBJ2-5; no definite D call. The CDR3 runs to 11 residues. V gave up 2 bases and J gave up 5 bases, with 3 bases separating them. From germline, CDR1 is SGHTA and CDR2 FQGNSA. The CDR3 region has the DNA TGTGCCAGCAGCTTAATCGAGACCCAGTACTTC. Translation gives CASSLIETQYF.

This rearrangement joins TRBV12-3 or TRBV12-4 to TRBJ1-2; 7 bases line up with TRBD1. The CDR3 is 13 amino acids. V lost 7 bases to trimming and J lost 5 bases; unmatched junction nucleotides: 7. This chain's CDR3 is CASNRGVAYGYTF. Written as DNA, the CDR3 is TGTGCCAGCAACAGGGGTGTCGCTTATGGCTACACCTTC.

There are a few counts of this clone. V usage is TRBV4-3 and J usage is TRBJ1-2; D ambiguous. Trimming removed 3 bases from V and 6 bases from J, with 17 bases in between. Germline values: CDR1 LGHNA, CDR2 YSLEER. This CDR3 region has 15 residues. CDR3 protein: CASSQEIDGDHGYTF. CDR3 sequence (DNA): TGCGCCAGCAGCCAGGAAATAGACGGAGATCATGGCTACACCTTC.

The J gene is TRBJ1-4, the V gene TRBV25-1, with 8 nucleotides matching TRBD1. The CDR3 spans 13 residues. CDR1 MGHDK and CDR2 SYGVNS come from the germline V gene. V dropped 5 bases and J dropped 8; count of bases not matched to a gene: 4. The CDR3 DNA sequence: TGTGCCAGCAGTCAGGGGGCTTGGGAAAAACTGTTTTTT. This translates into CASSQGAWEKLFF.

There are a few counts of this clone. The chain recombines TRBV11-2 with TRBJ2-7, with TRBD1 identical over 11 bases. The germline V gene encodes CDR1 SGHAT and CDR2 FQNNGV. After removal of 1 base from V and 0 bases from J, the junction contained 5 bases not matched to a gene. The CDR3 is made up of 17 amino acids. CDR3 DNA sequence: TGTGCCAGCAGCTTAGGGACAGGGGGCCAAAGCTCCTACGAGCAGTACTTC. Translating gives CASSLGTGGQSSYEQYF.

This rearrangement joins TRBV7-9 to TRBJ2-1; no clear D. This CDR3 contains 10 residues. V dropped 3 bases and J dropped 10 bases, with 4 bases sitting between them. CDR1 and CDR2 from the germline V gene are SEHNR and FQNEAQ (reference sequence). The CDR3: CASSLEEQFF. Here the CDR3 DNA reads TGTGCCAGCAGCTTGGAGGAGCAGTTCTTC.

This clone occurred once. The chain has TRBV5-1 and TRBJ1-4; 8 bases fit TRBD1. The CDR3 has 14 amino acids. V lost 4 bases and J lost 8; bases outside the gene matches: 7. Germline values: CDR1 SGHRS, CDR2 YFSETQ. The CDR3 protein is CASSPGTGQEKLFF. The CDR3 DNA follows: TGCGCCAGCAGCCCCGGGACAGGACAAGAAAAACTGTTTTTT.

There are a few counts of this clone. This rearrangement joins TRBV28 to TRBJ2-7, with TRBD1 as a possible D gene (6 bases). In germline, CDR1 is MDHEN, CDR2 SYDVKM. The V and J ends lost 2 bases and 2 bases respectively, with 10 bases between them. This CDR3 region has 14 residues. CDR3 sequence: CASSLGQLAYEQYF. The CDR3 DNA sequence: TGTGCCAGCAGTTTAGGACAGCTCGCCTACGAGCAGTACTTC.

V gene TRBV6-6 combines with J gene TRBJ1-4; D call uncertain. The CDR3 is 13 amino acids. The V end was cut by 8 bases, the J end by 6 bases, with 13 bases between. Looked up from germline, CDR1 is MNHNY and CDR2 is SVGAGI (reference sequence). CDR3 residues: CASLDSSDEKLFF. DNA of the CDR3: TGTGCCAGCCTGGACTCTTCGGATGAAAAACTGTTTTTT.

The chain uses TRBV7-6 and TRBJ1-5, with D possibly matching TRBD1 (6 bases). CDR3 length: 14 amino acids. Germline V gives CDR1 SGHVS, CDR2 FNYEAQ. With 5 bases removed from V and 11 bases from J, the gap between germline ends came to 19 bases. Here the CDR3 DNA reads TGTGCCAGCAGCCGAGAGGGGGGCCGCGGTGCCCAGCATTTT. It codes for CASSREGGRGAQHF.